Shown below are 8 T cell receptor beta chains from a single sample sequenced in a study of cytomegalovirus exposure and HLA in healthy donors. Researchers ran the PCR with 60 Vbeta and 13 Jbeta primers. Only in-frame clones appear in the TCRdb table, and some are missing; sequencing was by immunoSEQ multiplex PCR. The table shows approximately 90,000 clones, with around four fifths occurring only once. The sample comprised PBMCs. Receptors originate from a male donor in good health and CMV-seronegative.

The chain combines TRBV18 with TRBJ1-1; D ambiguous. Germline lookup yields CDR1 KGHSH and CDR2 LQKENI. This CDR3 contains 13 residues. V gave up 3 bases and J gave up 5 bases, with 10 bases separating them. DNA for the CDR3: TGTGCCAGCTCACCGGCGGGTCGTACTGAAGCTTTCTTT. Its translation is CASSPAGRTEAFF.

This clone is deemed medium-sized (0.01 to 0.1%). The chain couples TRBV27 to TRBJ1-5; D is perhaps TRBD1 (5 bases). Looked up from germline, CDR1 is MNHEY and CDR2 is SMNVEV (reference sequence). This CDR3 is 14 amino acids long. V shed 3 bases and J shed 3 bases, with 9 bases lying between them. Here the CDR3 DNA reads TGTGCCAGCAGTTTTGGGGCAGACAATCAGCCCCAGCATTTT. Translated, it gives CASSFGADNQPQHF.

V is TRBV5-8 and J is TRBJ2-1; the D gene is possibly TRBD2 (5 bases). Germline values: CDR1 SGHTS, CDR2 YDEGEE. The CDR3 contains 13 residues. V was cut by 0 bases and J by 8 bases, with 9 bases left in between. CDR3 sequence: CASSLVRGYEQFF. Written as DNA, the CDR3 is TGTGCCAGCAGCTTGGTCCGGGGATATGAGCAGTTCTTC.

The chain carries TRBV7-2 and TRBJ1-5, with a tentative D call TRBD1 (6 bases). Germline CDR1 SGHTA, CDR2 FQGNSA. This CDR3 has 13 residues. V was pared by 3 bases and J by 7 bases, with 10 bases between. CDR3 coding DNA: TGTGCCAGCAGCTTGGGGGCAAACCAGCCCCAGCATTTT. This gives the protein CASSLGANQPQHF.

The chain employs TRBV5-1 and TRBJ1-1; TRBD1 matches 10 bases. Germline loops: CDR1 SGHRS, CDR2 YFSETQ. The CDR3 loop spans 14 amino acids. V trimming: 5 bases; J trimming: 3 bases; junction bases outside the gene matches: 4. The CDR3 DNA reads TGCGCCAGCAGACAAGGGACAGGGGACACTGAAGCTTTCTTT. Translating gives CASRQGTGDTEAFF.

The gene calls are TRBV4-3 and TRBJ1-1; no clear D gene. Germline CDR1 LGHNA, CDR2 YSLEER. The CDR3 contains 13 residues. The V end was cut by 0 bases, the J end by 1 base, with 3 bases between. The CDR3 DNA is TGCGCCAGCAGCCAAGACAGGAACACTGAAGCTTTCTTT. This translates into CASSQDRNTEAFF.

This clone came up a few times. The CDR3 sequence: CASSQVGSDMETQYF. DNA for the CDR3: TGTGCCAGCTCACAGGTAGGTAGCGACATGGAGACCCAGTACTTC. This chain uses TRBV18 with TRBJ2-5, with D perhaps TRBD2 (5 bases). Trimming removed 4 bases at V and 5 bases at J, with 17 bases between. The length of the CDR3 is 15 residues. Germline lookup yields CDR1 KGHSH and CDR2 LQKENI.

This chain uses TRBV28 with TRBJ1-1; D is ambiguous. Germline assignment: CDR1 MDHEN and CDR2 SYDVKM. The CDR3 sequence is 14 residues long. Trimming took off 10 bases at V and 1 base at J, with 16 bases between the two ends. CDR3 sequence reads: CAIGYSGKNTEAFF. The CDR3 DNA reads as TGTGCCATCGGCTATTCCGGGAAGAACACTGAAGCTTTCTTT.